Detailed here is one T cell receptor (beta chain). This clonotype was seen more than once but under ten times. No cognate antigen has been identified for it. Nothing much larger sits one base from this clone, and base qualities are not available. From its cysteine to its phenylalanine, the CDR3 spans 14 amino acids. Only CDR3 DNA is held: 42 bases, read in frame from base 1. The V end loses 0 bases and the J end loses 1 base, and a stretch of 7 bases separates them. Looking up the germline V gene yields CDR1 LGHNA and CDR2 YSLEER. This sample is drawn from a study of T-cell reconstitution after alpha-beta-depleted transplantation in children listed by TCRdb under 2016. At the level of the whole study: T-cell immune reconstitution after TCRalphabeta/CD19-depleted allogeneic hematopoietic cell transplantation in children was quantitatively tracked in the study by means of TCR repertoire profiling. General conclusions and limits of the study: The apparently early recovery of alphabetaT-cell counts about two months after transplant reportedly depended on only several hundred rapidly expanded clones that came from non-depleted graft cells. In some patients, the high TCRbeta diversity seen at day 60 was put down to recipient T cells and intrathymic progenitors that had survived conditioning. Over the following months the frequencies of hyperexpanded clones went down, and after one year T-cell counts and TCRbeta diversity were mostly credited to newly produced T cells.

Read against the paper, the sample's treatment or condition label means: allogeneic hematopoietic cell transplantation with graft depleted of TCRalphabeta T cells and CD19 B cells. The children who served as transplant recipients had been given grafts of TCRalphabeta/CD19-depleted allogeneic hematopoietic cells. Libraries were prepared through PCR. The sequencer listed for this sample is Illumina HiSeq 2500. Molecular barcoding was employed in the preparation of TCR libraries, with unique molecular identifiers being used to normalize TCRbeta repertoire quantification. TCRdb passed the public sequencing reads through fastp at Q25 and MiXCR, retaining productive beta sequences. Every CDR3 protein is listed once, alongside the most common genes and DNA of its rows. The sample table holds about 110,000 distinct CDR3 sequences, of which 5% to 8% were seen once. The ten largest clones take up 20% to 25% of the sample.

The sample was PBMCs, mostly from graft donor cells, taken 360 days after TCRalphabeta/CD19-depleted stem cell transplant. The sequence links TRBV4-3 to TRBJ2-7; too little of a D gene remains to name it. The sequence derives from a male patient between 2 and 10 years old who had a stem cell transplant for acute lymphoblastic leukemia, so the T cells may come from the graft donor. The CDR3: CASSQEDGSYEQYF. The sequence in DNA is TGCGCCAGCAGCCAAGAGGACGGGTCCTACGAGCAGTACTTC.